Sequencing of this T cell receptor (beta chain) was carried out in a study of cytomegalovirus exposure and HLA in healthy donors. Regarding the study as a whole: Three chains tied to CMV proved CMV antigen-specific in vitro. Presence/absence analyses supposed approximately even sequencing depth among donors. A reported reduction in N-insertions relative to the approximately 640-donor mean was seen in an Asian-associated ancestry cluster in a later analysis. TCR beta V segments were, for the most part, productive about 87% or about 30% of the time in an earlier analysis.

The CDR3 is 14 amino acids. CDR1 is SGHNT, CDR2 YYREEE, per germline (reference sequence). With 4 bases clipped from V and 4 bases from J, the junction kept 6 bases outside the gene matches. Details on this clone: Its specificity is unknown.

The primer mix had 60 Vbeta and 13 Jbeta primers. Profiled with immunoSEQ multiplex PCR; TCRdb holds only in-frame clones, not every one. The profile shows fewer than 250,000 clones, more than 70% of them singletons. V is TRBV5-4 and J is TRBJ1-2, with 8 bases that match TRBD1. Source material: PBMCs. This TCR derives from a middle-aged man in good health and CMV-seropositive. The chain's CDR3 is CASSERDRGYGYTF. The CDR3 nucleotides are TGTGCCAGCAGCGAACGAGACAGGGGCTATGGCTACACCTTC.